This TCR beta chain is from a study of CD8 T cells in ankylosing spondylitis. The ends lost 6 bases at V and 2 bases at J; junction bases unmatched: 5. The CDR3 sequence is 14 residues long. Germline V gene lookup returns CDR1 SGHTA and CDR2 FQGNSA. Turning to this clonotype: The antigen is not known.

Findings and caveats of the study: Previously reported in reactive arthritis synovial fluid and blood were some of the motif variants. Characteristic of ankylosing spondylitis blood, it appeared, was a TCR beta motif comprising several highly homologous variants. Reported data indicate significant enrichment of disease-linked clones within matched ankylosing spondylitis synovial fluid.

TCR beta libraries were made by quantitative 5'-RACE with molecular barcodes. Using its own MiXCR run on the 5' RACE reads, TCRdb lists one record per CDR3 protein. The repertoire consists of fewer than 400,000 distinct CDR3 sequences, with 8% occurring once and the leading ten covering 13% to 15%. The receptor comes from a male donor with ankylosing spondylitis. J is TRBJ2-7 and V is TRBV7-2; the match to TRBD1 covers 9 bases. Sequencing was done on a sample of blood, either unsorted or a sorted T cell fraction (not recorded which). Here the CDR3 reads CASRLQGAAYEQYF. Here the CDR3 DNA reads TGTGCCAGCAGGTTACAGGGGGCTGCCTACGAGCAGTACTTC.